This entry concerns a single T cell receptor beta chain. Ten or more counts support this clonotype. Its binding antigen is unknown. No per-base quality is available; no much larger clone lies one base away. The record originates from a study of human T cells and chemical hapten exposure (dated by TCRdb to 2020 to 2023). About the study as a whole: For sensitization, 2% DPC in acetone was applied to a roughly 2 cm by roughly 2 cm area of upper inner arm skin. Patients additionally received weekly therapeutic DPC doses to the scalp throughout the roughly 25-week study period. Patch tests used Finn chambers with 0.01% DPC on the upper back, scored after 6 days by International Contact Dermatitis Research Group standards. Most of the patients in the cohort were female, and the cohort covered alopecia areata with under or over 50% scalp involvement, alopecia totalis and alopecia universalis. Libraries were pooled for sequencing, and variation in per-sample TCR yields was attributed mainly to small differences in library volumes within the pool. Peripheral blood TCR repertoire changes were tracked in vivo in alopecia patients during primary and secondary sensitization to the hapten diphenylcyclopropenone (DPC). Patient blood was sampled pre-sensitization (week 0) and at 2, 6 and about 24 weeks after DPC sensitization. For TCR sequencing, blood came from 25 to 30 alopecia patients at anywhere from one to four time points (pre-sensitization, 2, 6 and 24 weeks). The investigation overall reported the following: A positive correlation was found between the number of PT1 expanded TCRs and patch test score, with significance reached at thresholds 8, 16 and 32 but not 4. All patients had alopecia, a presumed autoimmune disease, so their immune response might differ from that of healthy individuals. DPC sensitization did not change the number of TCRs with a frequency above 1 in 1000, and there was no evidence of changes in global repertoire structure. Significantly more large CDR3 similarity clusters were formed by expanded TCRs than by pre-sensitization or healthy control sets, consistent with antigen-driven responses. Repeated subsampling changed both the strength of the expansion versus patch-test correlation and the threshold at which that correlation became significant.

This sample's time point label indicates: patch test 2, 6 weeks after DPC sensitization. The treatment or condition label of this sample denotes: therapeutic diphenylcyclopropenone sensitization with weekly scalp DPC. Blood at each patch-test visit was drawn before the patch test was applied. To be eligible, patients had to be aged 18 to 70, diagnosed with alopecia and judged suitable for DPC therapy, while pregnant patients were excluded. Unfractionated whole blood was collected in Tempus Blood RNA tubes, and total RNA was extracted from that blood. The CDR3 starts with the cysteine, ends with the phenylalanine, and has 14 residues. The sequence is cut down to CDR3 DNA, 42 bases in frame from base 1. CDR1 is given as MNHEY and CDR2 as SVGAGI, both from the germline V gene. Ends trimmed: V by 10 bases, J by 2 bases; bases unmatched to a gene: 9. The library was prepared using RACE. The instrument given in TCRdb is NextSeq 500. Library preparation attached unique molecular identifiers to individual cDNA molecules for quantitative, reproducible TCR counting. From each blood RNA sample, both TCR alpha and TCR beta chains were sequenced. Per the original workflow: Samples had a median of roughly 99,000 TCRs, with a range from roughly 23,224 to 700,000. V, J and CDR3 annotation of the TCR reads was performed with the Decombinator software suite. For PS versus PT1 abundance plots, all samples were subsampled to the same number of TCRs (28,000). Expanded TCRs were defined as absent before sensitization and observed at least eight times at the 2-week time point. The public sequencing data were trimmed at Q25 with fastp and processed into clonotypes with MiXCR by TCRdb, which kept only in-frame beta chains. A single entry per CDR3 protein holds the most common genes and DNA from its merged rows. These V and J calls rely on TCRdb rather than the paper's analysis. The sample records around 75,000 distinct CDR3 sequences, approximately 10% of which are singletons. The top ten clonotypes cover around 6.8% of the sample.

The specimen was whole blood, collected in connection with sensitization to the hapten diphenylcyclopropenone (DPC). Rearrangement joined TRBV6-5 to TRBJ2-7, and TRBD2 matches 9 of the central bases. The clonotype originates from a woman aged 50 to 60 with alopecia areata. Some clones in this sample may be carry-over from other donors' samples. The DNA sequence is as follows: TGTGCCATACGGAGGGCTAGCGGGACCTACGAGCAGTACTTC. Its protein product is CAIRRASGTYEQYF.